This T cell receptor (beta chain) derives from a study of T cells in Graves' hyperthyroidism and ophthalmopathy. Trimming pared 6 bases from V and 4 bases from J, leaving 15 bases between. Germline lookup yields CDR1 MDHEN and CDR2 SYDVKM. There are 14 residues in the CDR3. This clonotype was counted at least ten times. RNA transcripts yielded amplified TCR beta CDR3 regions. The primer set for the first-round RT-PCR of the TCR CDR3 was HTBI. TCRdb re-analysed the multiplex PCR reads in MiXCR, keeping a single row per CDR3 protein. This table has about 360,000 distinct CDR3 sequences, over 10% appearing once.

The TCR comes from a woman aged 18-29 years with Graves' hyperthyroidism. The rearrangement joins TRBV28 to TRBJ1-2; TRBD1 might be the D (6 bases). The sequenced sample consisted of blood. The CDR3 sequence is CASRGPGQIYGYTF. The CDR3 DNA is TGTGCCAGCAGGGGACCGGGACAAATCTATGGCTACACCTTC.